Listed here are 5 T cell receptor beta chains from one sample, sequenced in a study of blood T cell repertoires in COVID-19. Method: immunoSEQ multiplex PCR; TCRdb's copy keeps in-frame clones and lacks some. Here the sample spans 200,000 or so clones, approximately 80% being singletons. Sequenced: peripheral blood. These receptors were collected from a human donor with acute or convalescent COVID-19. The donor label of this sample is uncertain.

This chain connects TRBV27 to TRBJ1-6; 7 nucleotides line up with TRBD1. The V segment lost 5 bases and the J segment 2 bases; nucleotides outside the gene matches: 3. The CDR3 has 15 residues. The germline CDR1 and CDR2 sequences are MNHEY and SMNVEV (reference sequence). The CDR3 nucleotides are TGTGCCAGCAGTCGAGGGGGCACCTATAATTCACCCCTCCACTTT. It specifies CASSRGGTYNSPLHF.

The rearrangement joins TRBV6-5 to TRBJ2-3; no clear D gene. Germline CDR1 is MNHEY and CDR2 is SVGAGI. The CDR3 covers 13 residues. Trimming stripped 7 bases from V and 3 bases from J, with 11 bases between. Here the CDR3 reads CASTRAGTDTQYF. The CDR3 nucleotides are TGTGCCAGCACTCGCGCCGGGACAGATACGCAGTATTTT.

V usage is TRBV24-1 and J usage is TRBJ2-5; tentative D call: TRBD1 (5 bases). V gave up 3 bases and J gave up 7 bases, with 14 bases separating them. This CDR3 comprises 14 residues. Germline V gene data show CDR1 as KGHDR and CDR2 as SFDVKD. The CDR3 region is CATSDTDGTGTQYF. The CDR3 DNA follows: TGTGCCACCAGTGATACGGACGGTACAGGGACCCAGTACTTC.

This clone was observed once. This chain links TRBV2 with TRBJ2-4, with TRBD1 matching over 9 bases. V gave up 4 bases and J gave up 2 bases; unmatched junction bases: 6. CDR1 is SNHLY, CDR2 FYNNEI, per germline. The CDR3 sequence is 16 residues long. The CDR3 DNA follows: TGTGCCAGCAGTGGTAAAACAGGGGGCACCAAAAACATTCAGTACTTC. Translated: CASSGKTGGTKNIQYF.

The chain couples TRBV6-5 to TRBJ2-1; 8 bases are a match to TRBD1. The germline V gene encodes CDR1 MNHEY and CDR2 SVGAGI. The CDR3 covers 14 residues. The ends lost 6 bases at V and 6 bases at J; junction bases unmatched: 7. CDR3 protein: CASRSDRDPNEQFF. The CDR3 coding sequence is TGTGCCAGCAGATCGGACAGGGATCCCAATGAGCAGTTCTTC.